This entry lists 16 T cell receptor beta chains sequenced from one sample in a study of cytomegalovirus exposure and HLA in healthy donors. Primers included in the PCR were 60 Vbeta and 13 Jbeta primers. Only in-frame clones appear in the TCRdb table, and some are missing; sequencing was by immunoSEQ multiplex PCR. The sample lists 120,000 or so clones; around 80% were seen once. Material for sequencing was PBMCs. The origin of the receptors is a man aged 50-60 years in good health and CMV-seronegative.

This chain joins TRBV5-1 and TRBJ2-6, with 7 positions matching TRBD1. V lost 4 bases and J lost 3; bases outside the gene matches: 7. The CDR3 is 16 amino acids. In germline, CDR1 is SGHRS, CDR2 YFSETQ. Here the CDR3 reads CASSPDRVIGANVLTF. The CDR3 bases are TGCGCCAGCAGCCCAGACAGGGTCATTGGGGCCAACGTCCTGACTTTC.

The chain combines TRBV28 with TRBJ2-7; maybe TRBD2 (6 bases). V gave up 5 bases and J gave up 2 bases, with 22 bases separating them. The germline gives CDR1 MDHEN, CDR2 SYDVKM. The CDR3 is made up of 17 amino acids. The CDR3 sequence is CASSPHRPGDSPYEQYF. The CDR3 nucleotides read TGTGCCAGCAGTCCCCATAGACCGGGGGATTCCCCCTACGAGCAGTACTTC.

This chain joins TRBV2 and TRBJ2-2; TRBD2 matches 10 bases. The V segment lost 8 bases and the J segment 0 bases; nucleotides outside the gene matches: 3. This CDR3 is 15 amino acids long. The germline gives CDR1 SNHLY, CDR2 FYNNEI. CDR3 in DNA: TGTGCCAGCGAAGGACTAGCGGCGAACACCGGGGAGCTGTTTTTT. Amino acids: CASEGLAANTGELFF.

In this sample, this clone turned up a few times. This chain uses TRBV6-1 with TRBJ1-2, with D unresolved. Trimming pared 3 bases from V and 7 bases from J, leaving 12 bases between. The CDR3 loop spans 13 amino acids. Looked up from germline, CDR1 is MNHNS and CDR2 is SASEGT. CDR3 loop: CASSESYLGGYTF. The CDR3 coding sequence is TGTGCCAGCAGTGAGTCTTACCTCGGTGGCTACACCTTC.

The chain links TRBV27 to TRBJ1-5; D perhaps matches TRBD1 (5 bases). Germline assignment: CDR1 MNHEY and CDR2 SMNVEV (reference sequence). The CDR3 loop spans 13 amino acids. The V and J ends lost 3 bases and 5 bases respectively, with 8 bases between them. The CDR3 DNA reads TGTGCCAGCAGTTTGTTAGGGGATCAGCCCCAGCATTTT. This codes for CASSLLGDQPQHF.

The chain links TRBV4-1 to TRBJ2-5; D not resolved. Germline V gene data show CDR1 as MGHRA and CDR2 as YSYEKL. The V end was cut by 2 bases, the J end by 5 bases, with 6 bases between. The CDR3 is made up of 12 amino acids. The CDR3 DNA follows: TGCGCCAGCAGCCAATTGCGGGAGACCCAGTACTTC. This codes for CASSQLRETQYF.

The chain employs TRBV7-9 and TRBJ1-2; no definite D call. The germline CDR1 and CDR2 sequences are SEHNR and FQNEAQ (reference sequence). Trimming pared 2 bases from V and 3 bases from J, leaving 10 bases between. The CDR3 extends over 14 amino acids. This CDR3 is CASSLTGKDYGYTF. CDR3 bases: TGTGCCAGCAGCTTAACGGGGAAGGACTATGGCTACACCTTC.

The gene calls are TRBV28 and TRBJ1-5; 9 positions match TRBD1. CDR1 MDHEN and CDR2 SYDVKM come from the germline V gene. The length of the CDR3 is 15 residues. V was clipped by 6 bases and J by 1 base; unmatched bases: 4. The CDR3 sequence is CASRTGGRSNQPQHF. CDR3 nucleotides: TGTGCCAGCAGAACAGGGGGCAGGAGCAATCAGCCCCAGCATTTT.

The chain uses TRBV7-3 and TRBJ1-2; possible D gene TRBD1, 6 bases. This CDR3 contains 12 residues. CDR1 SGHTA and CDR2 FQGTGA come from the germline V gene. Trimming left V 2 bases short and J 6 bases short, with 7 bases between. Written as DNA, the CDR3 is TGTGCCAGCAGCTTACAGGGGAATGGCTACACCTTC. It codes for CASSLQGNGYTF.

This clone appeared a few times. This chain's CDR3 is CATRREGNQPQHF. For the CDR3, the DNA is TGTGCCACCCGGCGGGAGGGCAATCAGCCCCAGCATTTT. The rearrangement joins TRBV19 to TRBJ1-5; D is unresolved. The germline V and J ends were trimmed by 10 bases and 2 bases, with 12 bases remaining between them. The CDR3 extends over 13 amino acids. Germline V lookup: CDR1 LNHDA, CDR2 SQIVND (reference sequence).

V usage is TRBV9 and J usage is TRBJ1-6; TRBD1 is a possible D gene (6 bases). V was pared by 0 bases and J by 7 bases, with 14 bases between. The CDR3 is 16 residues long. Per the germline V gene, CDR1 is SGDLS and CDR2 is YYNGEE. In DNA, the CDR3 is TGTGCCAGCAGCGTAGGTATGGACAGATTAAATTCACCCCTCCACTTT. This sequence encodes CASSVGMDRLNSPLHF.

This chain joins TRBV5-6 and TRBJ2-7, with D perhaps TRBD1 (6 bases). The germline V gene encodes CDR1 SGHDT and CDR2 YYEEEE. V lost 2 bases and J lost 3, with 12 bases in between. The CDR3 has 14 amino acids. The DNA for the CDR3 is TGTGCCAGCAGCTTCGGGCAGGGGCGCTACGAGCAGTACTTC. Translation gives CASSFGQGRYEQYF. Full variable domain (missing parts from reference TRBV5-6 and TRBJ2-7): DAGVTQSPTHLIKTRGQQVTLRCSPKSGHDTVSWYQQALGQGPQFIFQYYEEEERQRGNFPDRFSGHQFPNYSSELNVNALLLGDSALYLCASSFGQGRYEQYFGPGTRLTVT.

In its sample, this clone was seen a few times. This chain connects TRBV5-1 to TRBJ2-7; TRBD2 agrees at 12 bases. Germline V gene data show CDR1 as SGHRS and CDR2 as YFSETQ. The V segment lost 3 bases and the J segment 2 bases; nucleotides outside the gene matches: 6. This CDR3 has 16 amino acids. DNA of the CDR3: TGCGCCAGCAGCTACGGCCTAGCGGGAGGGGCCTACGAGCAGTACTTC. This gives the protein CASSYGLAGGAYEQYF.

The rearrangement uses TRBV18 and TRBJ1-1; D not certain. The CDR3 runs 12 residues. Germline V gives CDR1 KGHSH, CDR2 LQKENI. V lost 3 bases, J lost 1 base, and 3 bases lay in between. The CDR3 nucleotides read TGTGCCAGCTCACCCGGGAACACTGAAGCTTTCTTT. This translates into CASSPGNTEAFF. Looking up the rest from reference TRBV18 and TRBJ1-1 gives the full variable domain: NAGVMQNPRHLVRRRGQEARLRCSPMKGHSHVYWYRQLPEEGLKFMVYLQKENIIDESGMPKERFSAEFPKEGPSILRIQQVVRGDSAAYFCASSPGNTEAFFGQGTRLTVV.

This clone was observed a single time. The rearrangement links TRBV6-1 to TRBJ1-4, with TRBD1 matching 7 bases. There are 15 residues in the CDR3. Unmatched junction bases numbered 8, after V lost 6 bases and J lost 4 bases. Per germline, CDR1 MNHNS and CDR2 SASEGT. The CDR3 spells CASSFGTALNEKLFF. As DNA, the CDR3 is TGTGCCAGCAGCTTCGGGACAGCTCTTAATGAAAAACTGTTTTTT.

This sequence joins TRBV4-3 and TRBJ1-2; TRBD1 agrees at 8 bases. The CDR3 is made up of 14 amino acids. V dropped 0 bases and J dropped 7; count of bases not matched to a gene: 4. From germline, CDR1 is LGHNA and CDR2 YSLEER. The DNA for the CDR3 is TGCGCCAGCAGCCAAGATGCCAGGGGGCCTGGCTACACCTTC. As protein: CASSQDARGPGYTF.